Each of the 18 T cell receptor beta chains below was sequenced from the same sample in a study of identical twins. TCRdb re-called the 5' RACE reads with MiXCR, one entry per CDR3 protein. The repertoire includes hundreds of thousands of distinct CDR3 sequences, 9% to 15% of them detected once, and 1.5% to 2% sits in the top ten. This sample also appeared in a second study, on yellow fever vaccine responses in identical twins.

Material: PBMCs. These receptors all come from a woman under 30 in good health.

A few counts support this clonotype. This chain links TRBV25-1 with TRBJ2-1; 10 bases are a match to TRBD1. This CDR3 is built from 18 residues. Germline V gene lookup returns CDR1 MGHDK and CDR2 SYGVNS. Trimming took 3 bases from V and 6 from J; bases not matched to a gene: 14. The CDR3 sequence: CASSDRGMGQGWINEQFF. The CDR3 nucleotides read TGTGCCAGCAGTGATAGGGGAATGGGACAGGGGTGGATCAATGAGCAGTTCTTC.

The count of this clonotype is one. The conserved closing phenylalanine or tryptophan is absent in this CDR3, likely reflecting a read error. This sequence joins TRBV7-2 and TRBJ1-1; D is perhaps TRBD1 (5 bases). CDR1 is SGHTA, CDR2 FQGNSA, per germline. The CDR3 spans 14 residues. Between the trimmed V and J ends, which lost 2 bases and 6 bases, there was a span of 13 bases. In DNA, the CDR3 is TGTGCCAGCAGCTTAATGAGGCAGGGATCTGAAGCTTTCTCT. It specifies CASSLMRQGSEAFS.

This chain uses TRBV12-3 or TRBV12-4 with TRBJ2-7, with D possibly matching TRBD1 (6 bases). CDR3 length equals 18 residues. Trimming left V 4 bases short and J 3 bases short, with 25 bases between. This chain's CDR3 is CASSSGWTALPPFYEQYF. The CDR3 DNA sequence: TGTGCCAGCAGTTCTGGGTGGACAGCACTACCACCTTTCTACGAGCAGTACTTC.

This clonotype occurred a few times. The chain joins TRBV3-1 to TRBJ2-6; TRBD1 matches 8 bases. CDR1 and CDR2 (germline): LGHDT, YNNKEL (reference sequence). This CDR3 region has 18 residues. V was clipped by 4 bases and J by 0 bases; unmatched bases: 8. This CDR3 is CASSPPRGLSSGANVLTF. Written as DNA, the CDR3 is TGTGCCAGCAGCCCCCCCAGGGGGCTAAGCTCTGGGGCCAACGTCCTGACTTTC.

This clonotype has a handful of counts. Sequence at one end of the junction differs from germline and may be a read error. The chain joins TRBV6-1 to TRBJ1-6; D is unresolved. This CDR3 is built from 16 residues. Germline V gene data show CDR1 as MNHNS and CDR2 as SASEGT. CDR3 region: CASMRALGSHNSPLHF. The CDR3 DNA reads TGTGCCAGCATGCGCGCCTTGGGCTCCCATAATTCACCCCTCCACTTT.

This clonotype was observed at least ten times. The chain has TRBV5-1 and TRBJ2-1; the D is unclear. The V end lost 1 base, the J end lost 12 bases, and 8 bases lay between the germline ends. The V gene's germline CDR1 is SGHRS and CDR2 YFSETQ. This CDR3 spans 11 amino acids. The CDR3: CASSLIGVQFF. The DNA of the CDR3 is TGCGCCAGCAGCTTGATTGGAGTGCAGTTCTTC.

This chain uses TRBV20-1 with TRBJ1-4; D is uncertain. CDR1 is DFQATT, CDR2 SNEGSKA, per germline (reference sequence). The CDR3 has 12 residues. The ends were cut back, 5 bases at V and 6 bases at J, with 10 bases in the middle. CDR3 in amino acids: CSALPRDEKLFF. In DNA, the CDR3 is TGCAGTGCTCTTCCCAGAGATGAAAAACTGTTTTTT.

This clonotype was counted only a few times. This rearrangement joins TRBV12-3 or TRBV12-4 to TRBJ1-6; 7 bases are shared with TRBD1. The CDR3 contains 16 residues. J gave up 2 bases and V 2 bases, and 3 bases lay outside the gene matches. As DNA, the CDR3 is TGTGCCAGCAGTTTAAGGGGGCCCCCCTATAATTCACCCCTCCACTTT. Translation: CASSLRGPPYNSPLHF.

This rearrangement joins TRBV4-1 to TRBJ1-4; 9 nucleotides line up with TRBD1. The CDR3 contains 16 residues. Losses at the gene ends were 2 bases for V and 7 bases for J; bases not matched to a gene: 8. CDR1 and CDR2 (germline): MGHRA, YSYEKL. CDR3 in DNA: TGCGCCAGCAGCCAACCAACCGGGACAGGGAGTGAAAAACTGTTTTTT. It yields the protein CASSQPTGTGSEKLFF.

This clonotype has only a few counts. The chain recombines TRBV12-3 or TRBV12-4 with TRBJ2-7; D is perhaps TRBD1 or TRBD2 (5 bases each). The V gene lost 6 bases and the J gene lost 4 bases, with 22 bases spanning the gap. CDR3 length equals 16 residues. In DNA, the CDR3 is TGTGCCAGCAGCTCACTGGGGGTCTCCGCCAGGTACGAGCAGTACTTC. As protein: CASSSLGVSARYEQYF.

This clonotype was picked up a small number of times. This chain connects TRBV20-1 to TRBJ2-1, with D possibly matching TRBD2 (7 bases). Between the trimmed V and J ends, which lost 0 bases and 5 bases, there was a span of 29 bases. This CDR3 spans 20 amino acids. Germline CDR1 and CDR2: DFQATT and SNEGSKA (reference sequence). The CDR3 bases are TGCAGTGCTAGAGATGAATTAGCGCAGACGGGCGGGGGACATAACAATGAGCAGTTCTTC. Translation: CSARDELAQTGGGHNNEQFF.

V gene TRBV6-1 combines with J gene TRBJ2-6; D is unclear. From germline, CDR1 is MNHNS and CDR2 SASEGT. The germline V and J ends were trimmed by 10 bases and 0 bases, with 13 bases remaining between them. The CDR3 loop spans 15 amino acids. This CDR3 is CATYRPGSGANVLTF. In nucleotides, the CDR3 is TGTGCCACCTATCGACCGGGCTCTGGGGCCAACGTCCTGACTTTC.

This clonotype was detected a few times. This sequence joins TRBV16 and TRBJ2-7, with D perhaps being TRBD1 or TRBD2 (5 bases each). Per germline, CDR1 KGHSY and CDR2 FQNENV. V was trimmed by 4 bases and J by 1 base, leaving 11 bases between them. The CDR3 length is 14 residues. CDR3 residues: CASSPLGTSYEQYF. CDR3 sequence (DNA): TGTGCCAGCAGCCCGCTAGGGACGTCCTACGAGCAGTACTTC.

As regards this clonotype: Its ends do not fully match the called genes, so a read error is possible. The chain has TRBV20-1 and TRBJ2-7, with 10 bases aligning to TRBD1. CDR3 length equals 15 residues. Germline V lookup: CDR1 DFQATT, CDR2 SNEGSKA (reference sequence). CDR3 nucleotide sequence: TGCTGTGCTAGTGGGCCGGGACAGGGGTCCTACGAGCAGTACTTC. This encodes CCASGPGQGSYEQYF.

This clonotype turned up a few times. The CDR3 region has the DNA TGTGCCATCAGCTCTGGACTAGCGGGGTACCAAGAGACCCAGTACTTC. This sequence encodes CAISSGLAGYQETQYF. V is TRBV10-3 and J is TRBJ2-5, with 12 bases fitting TRBD2. The CDR3 has 16 residues. V trimming: 6 bases; J trimming: 0 bases; junction bases outside the gene matches: 5. Germline V gene data show CDR1 as ENHRY and CDR2 as SYGVKD.

V usage is TRBV29-1 and J usage is TRBJ2-7, with TRBD2 matching 7 bases. After removal of 2 bases from V and 0 bases from J, the junction contained 7 bases not matched to a gene. This CDR3 is 15 amino acids long. Germline CDR1 and CDR2: SQVTM and ANQGSEA. In nucleotides, the CDR3 is TGCAGCGTTGAATCCCCGGGAGGTCGCTCCTACGAGCAGTACTTC. It is translated as CSVESPGGRSYEQYF.

The gene calls are TRBV7-2 and TRBJ2-1, with 8 bases that match TRBD2. Germline V gene data show CDR1 as SGHTA and CDR2 as FQGNSA. J was trimmed by 3 bases and V by 1 base; bases with no gene match: 5. The CDR3 runs 16 residues. This CDR3 reads CASSLGGGRIYNEQFF. CDR3 in DNA: TGTGCCAGCAGCTTAGGCGGCGGGAGGATCTACAATGAGCAGTTCTTC.

There are a few counts of this clonotype. The rearrangement joins TRBV20-1 to TRBJ1-5; D is undetermined. This CDR3 region has 10 residues. V was pared by 6 bases and J by 1 base, with 1 base between. The germline V gene encodes CDR1 DFQATT and CDR2 SNEGSKA (reference sequence). CDR3 in amino acids: CSASNQPQHF. CDR3 bases: TGCAGTGCGAGCAATCAGCCCCAGCATTTT.